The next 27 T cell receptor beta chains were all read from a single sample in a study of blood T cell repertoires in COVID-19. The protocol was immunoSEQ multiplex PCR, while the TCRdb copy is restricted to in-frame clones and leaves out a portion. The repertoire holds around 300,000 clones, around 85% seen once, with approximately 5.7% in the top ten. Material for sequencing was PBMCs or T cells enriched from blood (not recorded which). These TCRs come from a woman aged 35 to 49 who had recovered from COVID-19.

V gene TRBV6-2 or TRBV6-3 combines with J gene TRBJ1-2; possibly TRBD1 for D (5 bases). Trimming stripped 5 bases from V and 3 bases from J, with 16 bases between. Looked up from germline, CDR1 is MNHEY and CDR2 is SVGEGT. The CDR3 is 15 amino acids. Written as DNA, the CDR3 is TGTGCCAGCAGTCGATCGGACACCGGCTACTATGGCTACACCTTC. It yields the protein CASSRSDTGYYGYTF.

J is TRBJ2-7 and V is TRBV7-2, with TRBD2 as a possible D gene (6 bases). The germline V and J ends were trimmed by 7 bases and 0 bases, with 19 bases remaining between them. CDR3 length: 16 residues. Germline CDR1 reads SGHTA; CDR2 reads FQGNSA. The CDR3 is CASKREAGPPSYEQYF. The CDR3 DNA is TGTGCCAGCAAGAGAGAAGCGGGTCCACCCTCCTACGAGCAGTACTTC.

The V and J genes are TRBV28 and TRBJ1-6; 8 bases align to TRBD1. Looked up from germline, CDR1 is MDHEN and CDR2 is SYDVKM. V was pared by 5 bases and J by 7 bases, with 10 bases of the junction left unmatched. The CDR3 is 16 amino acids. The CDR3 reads CASSPTGQGRNSPLHF. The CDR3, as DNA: TGTGCCAGCAGTCCAACTGGACAGGGAAGGAATTCACCCCTCCACTTT.

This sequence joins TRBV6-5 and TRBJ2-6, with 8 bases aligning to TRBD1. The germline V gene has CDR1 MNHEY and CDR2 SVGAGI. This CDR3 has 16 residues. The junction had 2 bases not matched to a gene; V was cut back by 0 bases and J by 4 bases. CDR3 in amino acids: CASSYSGTGGANVLTF. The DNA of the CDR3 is TGTGCCAGCAGTTACTCGGGGACAGGAGGGGCCAACGTCCTGACTTTC.

The CDR3: CASSLAQGAGYGYTF. The CDR3 nucleotides read TGCGCCAGCAGCTTGGCCCAGGGGGCGGGCTATGGCTACACCTTC. The rearrangement uses TRBV5-1 and TRBJ1-2, with 8 bases aligning to TRBD1. The CDR3 runs to 15 residues. With 0 bases clipped from V and 4 bases from J, the junction kept 5 bases outside the gene matches. Per the germline V gene, CDR1 is SGHRS and CDR2 is YFSETQ.

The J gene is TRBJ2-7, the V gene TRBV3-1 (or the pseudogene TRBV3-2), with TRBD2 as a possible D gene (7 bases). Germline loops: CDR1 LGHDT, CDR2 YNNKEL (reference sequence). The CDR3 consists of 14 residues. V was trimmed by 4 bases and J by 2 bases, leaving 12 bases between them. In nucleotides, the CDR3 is TGTGCCAGCAGCCTTAAGGGGGGGGCCTACGAGCAGTACTTC. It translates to CASSLKGGAYEQYF.

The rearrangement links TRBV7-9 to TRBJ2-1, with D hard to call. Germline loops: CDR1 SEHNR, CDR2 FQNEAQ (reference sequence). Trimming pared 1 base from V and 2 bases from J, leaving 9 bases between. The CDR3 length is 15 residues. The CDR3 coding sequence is TGTGCCAGCAGCTTAGGTAGTTTCGCCTACAATGAGCAGTTCTTC. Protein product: CASSLGSFAYNEQFF.

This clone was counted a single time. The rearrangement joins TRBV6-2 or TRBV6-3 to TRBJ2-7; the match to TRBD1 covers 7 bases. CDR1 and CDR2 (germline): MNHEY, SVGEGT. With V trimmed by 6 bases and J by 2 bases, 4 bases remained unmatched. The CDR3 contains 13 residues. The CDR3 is CASSWDSTYEQYF. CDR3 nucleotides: TGTGCCAGCAGCTGGGACAGCACCTACGAGCAGTACTTC.

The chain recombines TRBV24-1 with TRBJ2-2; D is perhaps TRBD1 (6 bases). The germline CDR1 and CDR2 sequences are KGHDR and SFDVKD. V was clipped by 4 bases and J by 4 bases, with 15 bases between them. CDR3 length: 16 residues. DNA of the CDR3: TGTGCCACCAGTGACCATACAGGGACGGGCACCGGGGAGCTGTTTTTT. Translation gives CATSDHTGTGTGELFF.

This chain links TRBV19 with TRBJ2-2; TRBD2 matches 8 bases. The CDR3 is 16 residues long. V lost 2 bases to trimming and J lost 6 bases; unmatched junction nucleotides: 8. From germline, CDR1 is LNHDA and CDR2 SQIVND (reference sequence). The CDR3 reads CASSIFPGGPSGELFF. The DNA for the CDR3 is TGTGCCAGTAGTATATTCCCGGGAGGGCCTTCCGGGGAGCTGTTTTTT.

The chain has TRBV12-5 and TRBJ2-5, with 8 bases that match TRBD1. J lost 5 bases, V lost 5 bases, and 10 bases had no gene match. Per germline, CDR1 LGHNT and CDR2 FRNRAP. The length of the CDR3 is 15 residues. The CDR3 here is CASGEGQVPVETQYF. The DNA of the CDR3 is TGTGCTAGTGGTGAGGGACAGGTTCCCGTGGAGACCCAGTACTTC.

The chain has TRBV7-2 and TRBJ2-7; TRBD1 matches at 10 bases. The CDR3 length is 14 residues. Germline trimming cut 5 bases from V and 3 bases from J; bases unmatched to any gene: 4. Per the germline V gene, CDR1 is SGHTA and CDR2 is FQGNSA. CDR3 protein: CASSETGGFYEQYF. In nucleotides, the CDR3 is TGTGCCAGCAGCGAGACAGGGGGCTTCTACGAGCAGTACTTC.

CDR3 amino acids: CASSPGTEKETQYF. The CDR3 DNA follows: TGTGCCAGCTCACCGGGGACAGAGAAAGAGACCCAGTACTTC. The chain recombines TRBV18 with TRBJ2-5; 7 bases are shared with TRBD1. Losses at the gene ends were 3 bases for V and 3 bases for J; bases not matched to a gene: 4. The CDR3 runs to 14 residues. In germline, CDR1 is KGHSH, CDR2 LQKENI.

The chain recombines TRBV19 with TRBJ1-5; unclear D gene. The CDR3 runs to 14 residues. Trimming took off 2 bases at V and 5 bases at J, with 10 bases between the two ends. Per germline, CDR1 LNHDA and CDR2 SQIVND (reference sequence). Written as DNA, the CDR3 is TGTGCCAGTAGTATAACCACATTGGATCAGCCCCAGCATTTT. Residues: CASSITTLDQPQHF.

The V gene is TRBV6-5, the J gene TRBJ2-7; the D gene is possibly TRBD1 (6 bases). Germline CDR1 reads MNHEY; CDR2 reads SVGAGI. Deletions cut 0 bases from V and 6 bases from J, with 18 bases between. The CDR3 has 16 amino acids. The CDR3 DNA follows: TGTGCCAGCAGTTACTCCGCCGGGGACACCTCGGCCGAGCAGTACTTC. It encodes CASSYSAGDTSAEQYF.

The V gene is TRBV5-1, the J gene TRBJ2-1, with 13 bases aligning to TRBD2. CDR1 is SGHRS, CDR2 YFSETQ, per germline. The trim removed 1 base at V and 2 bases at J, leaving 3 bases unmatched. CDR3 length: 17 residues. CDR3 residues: CASSLTSGRVAYNEQFF. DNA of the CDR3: TGCGCCAGCAGCTTGACTAGCGGGAGGGTGGCCTACAATGAGCAGTTCTTC.

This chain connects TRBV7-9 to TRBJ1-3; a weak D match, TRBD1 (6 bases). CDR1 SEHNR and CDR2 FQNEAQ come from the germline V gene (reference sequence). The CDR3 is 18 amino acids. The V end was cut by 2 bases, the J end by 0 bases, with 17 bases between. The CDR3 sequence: CASSLRGQTPASGNTIYF. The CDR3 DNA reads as TGTGCCAGCAGCTTAAGGGGACAAACTCCCGCCTCTGGAAACACCATATATTTT.

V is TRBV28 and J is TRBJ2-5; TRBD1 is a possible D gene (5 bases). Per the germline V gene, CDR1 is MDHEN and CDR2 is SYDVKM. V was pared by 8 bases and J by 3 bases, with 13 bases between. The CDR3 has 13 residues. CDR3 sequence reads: CASSAGNKETQYF. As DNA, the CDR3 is TGTGCCAGCTCGGCAGGGAACAAAGAGACCCAGTACTTC.

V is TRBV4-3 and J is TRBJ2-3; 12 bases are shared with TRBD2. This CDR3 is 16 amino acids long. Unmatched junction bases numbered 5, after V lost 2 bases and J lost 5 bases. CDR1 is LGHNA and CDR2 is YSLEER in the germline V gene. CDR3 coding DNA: TGCGCCAGCAGCCAACAGCCGGGACTAGCGGGAGATACGCAGTATTTT. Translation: CASSQQPGLAGDTQYF.

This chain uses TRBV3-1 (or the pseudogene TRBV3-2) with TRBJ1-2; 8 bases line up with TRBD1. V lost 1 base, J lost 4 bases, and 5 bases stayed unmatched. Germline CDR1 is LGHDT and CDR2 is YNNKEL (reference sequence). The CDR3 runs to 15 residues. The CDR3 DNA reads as TGTGCCAGCAGCCAAGCTGGCGGACAGGGCTATGGCTACACCTTC. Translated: CASSQAGGQGYGYTF.

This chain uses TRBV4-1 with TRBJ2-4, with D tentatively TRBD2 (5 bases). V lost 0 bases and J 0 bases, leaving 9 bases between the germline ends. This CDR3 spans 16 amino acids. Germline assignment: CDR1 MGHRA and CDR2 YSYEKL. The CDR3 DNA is TGCGCCAGCAGCCAAGAGACTGGACTAGCCAAAAACATTCAGTACTTC. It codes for CASSQETGLAKNIQYF.

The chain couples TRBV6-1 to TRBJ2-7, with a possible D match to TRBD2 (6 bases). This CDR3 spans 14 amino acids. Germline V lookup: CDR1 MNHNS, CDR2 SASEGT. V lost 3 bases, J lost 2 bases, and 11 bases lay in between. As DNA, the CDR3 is TGTGCCAGCAGTGACGGGAGCCCCCCCTACGAGCAGTACTTC. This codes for CASSDGSPPYEQYF.

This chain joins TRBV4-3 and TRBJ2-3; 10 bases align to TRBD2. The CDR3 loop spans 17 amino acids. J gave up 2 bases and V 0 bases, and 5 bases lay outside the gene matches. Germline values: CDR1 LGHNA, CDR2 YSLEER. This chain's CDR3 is CASSQETGLAVTDTQYF. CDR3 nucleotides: TGCGCCAGCAGCCAAGAAACAGGACTAGCGGTCACAGATACGCAGTATTTT.

This chain's CDR3 is CASSRAGWETQYF. In DNA, the CDR3 is TGTGCCAGCAGTCGGGCGGGCTGGGAGACCCAGTACTTC. The V and J genes are TRBV6-5 and TRBJ2-5; TRBD2 might be the D (5 bases). V lost 5 bases to trimming and J lost 5 bases, with 12 bases between them. The CDR3 spans 13 residues. The germline V gene has CDR1 MNHEY and CDR2 SVGAGI.

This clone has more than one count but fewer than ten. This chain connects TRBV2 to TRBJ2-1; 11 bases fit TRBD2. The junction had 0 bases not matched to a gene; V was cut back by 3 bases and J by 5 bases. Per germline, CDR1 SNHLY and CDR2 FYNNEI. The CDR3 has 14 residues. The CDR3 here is CASSETSGNNEQFF. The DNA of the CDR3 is TGTGCCAGCAGTGAGACTAGCGGGAACAATGAGCAGTTCTTC.

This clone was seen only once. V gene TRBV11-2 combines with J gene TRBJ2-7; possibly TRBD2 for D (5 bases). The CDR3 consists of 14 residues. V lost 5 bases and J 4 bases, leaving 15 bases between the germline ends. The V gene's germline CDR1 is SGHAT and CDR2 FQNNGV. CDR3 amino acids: CASSTIVRRYEQYF. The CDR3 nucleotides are TGTGCCAGCAGCACAATCGTCAGGAGGTACGAGCAGTACTTC. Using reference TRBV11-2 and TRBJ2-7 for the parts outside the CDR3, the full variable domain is EAGVAQSPRYKIIEKRQSVAFWCNPISGHATLYWYQQILGQGPKLLIQFQNNGVVDDSQLPKDRFSAERLKGVDSTLKIQPAKLEDSAVYLCASSTIVRRYEQYFGPGTRLTVT.

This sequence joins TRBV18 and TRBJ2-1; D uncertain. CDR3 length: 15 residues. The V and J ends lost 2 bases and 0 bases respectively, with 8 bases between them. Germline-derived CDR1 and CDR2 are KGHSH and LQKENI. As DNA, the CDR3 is TGTGCCAGCTCACCAAGTAAGAGCTCCTACAATGAGCAGTTCTTC. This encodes CASSPSKSSYNEQFF. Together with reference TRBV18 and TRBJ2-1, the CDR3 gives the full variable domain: NAGVMQNPRHLVRRRGQEARLRCSPMKGHSHVYWYRQLPEEGLKFMVYLQKENIIDESGMPKERFSAEFPKEGPSILRIQQVVRGDSAAYFCASSPSKSSYNEQFFGPGTRLTVL.